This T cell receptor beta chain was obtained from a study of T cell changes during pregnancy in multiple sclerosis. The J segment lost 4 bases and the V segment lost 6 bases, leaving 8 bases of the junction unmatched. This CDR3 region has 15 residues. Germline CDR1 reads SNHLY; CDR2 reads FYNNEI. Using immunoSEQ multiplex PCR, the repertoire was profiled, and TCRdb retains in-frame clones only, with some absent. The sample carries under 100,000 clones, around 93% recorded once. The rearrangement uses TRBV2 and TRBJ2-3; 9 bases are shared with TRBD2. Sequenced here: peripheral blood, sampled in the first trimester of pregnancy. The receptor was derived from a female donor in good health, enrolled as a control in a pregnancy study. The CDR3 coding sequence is TGTGCCAGCAGCGGGGGACTAGCTACCGCAGATACGCAGTATTTT. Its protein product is CASSGGLATADTQYF.